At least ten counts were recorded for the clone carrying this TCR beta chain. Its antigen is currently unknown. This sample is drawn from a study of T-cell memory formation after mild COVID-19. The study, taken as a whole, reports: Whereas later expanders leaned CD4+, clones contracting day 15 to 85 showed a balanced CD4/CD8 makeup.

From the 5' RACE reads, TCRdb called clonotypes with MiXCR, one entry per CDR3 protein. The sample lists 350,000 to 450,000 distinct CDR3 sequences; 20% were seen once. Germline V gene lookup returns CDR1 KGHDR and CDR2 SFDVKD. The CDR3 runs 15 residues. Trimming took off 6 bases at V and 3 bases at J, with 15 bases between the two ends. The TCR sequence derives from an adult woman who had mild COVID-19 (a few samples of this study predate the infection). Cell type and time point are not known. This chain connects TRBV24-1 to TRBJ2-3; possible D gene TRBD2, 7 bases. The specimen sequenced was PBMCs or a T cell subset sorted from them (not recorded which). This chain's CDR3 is CATSPGGAWTDTQYF. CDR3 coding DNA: TGTGCCACCAGTCCGGGGGGCGCTTGGACAGATACGCAGTATTTT.